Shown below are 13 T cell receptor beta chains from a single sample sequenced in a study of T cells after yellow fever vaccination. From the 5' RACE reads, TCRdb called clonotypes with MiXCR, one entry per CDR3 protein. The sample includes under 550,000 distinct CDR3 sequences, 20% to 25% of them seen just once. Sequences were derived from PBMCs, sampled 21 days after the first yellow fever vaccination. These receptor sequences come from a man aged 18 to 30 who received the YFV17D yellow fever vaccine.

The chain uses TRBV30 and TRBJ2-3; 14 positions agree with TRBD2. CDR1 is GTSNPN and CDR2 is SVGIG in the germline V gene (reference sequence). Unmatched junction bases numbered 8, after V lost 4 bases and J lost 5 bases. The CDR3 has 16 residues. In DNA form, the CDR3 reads TGTGCCTGGAATCCCCCGACTAGCGGGGGGGAAGATACGCAGTATTTT. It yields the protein CAWNPPTSGGEDTQYF.

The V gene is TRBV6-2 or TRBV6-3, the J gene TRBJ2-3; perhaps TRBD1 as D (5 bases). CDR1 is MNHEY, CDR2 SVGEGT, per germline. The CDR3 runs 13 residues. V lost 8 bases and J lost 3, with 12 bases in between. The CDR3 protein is CASGRQLTDTQYF. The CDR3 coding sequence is TGTGCCAGCGGGCGACAGCTTACAGATACGCAGTATTTT.

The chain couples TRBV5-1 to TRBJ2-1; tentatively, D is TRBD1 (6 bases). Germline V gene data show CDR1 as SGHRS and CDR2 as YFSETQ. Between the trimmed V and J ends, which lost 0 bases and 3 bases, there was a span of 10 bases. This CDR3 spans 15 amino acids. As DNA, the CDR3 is TGCGCCAGCAGCTTGGATGGGGGCTTCTACAATGAGCAGTTCTTC. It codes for CASSLDGGFYNEQFF. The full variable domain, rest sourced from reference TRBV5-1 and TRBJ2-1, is KAGVTQTPRYLIKTRGQQVTLSCSPISGHRSVSWYQQTPGQGLQFLFEYFSETQRNKGNFPGRFSGRQFSNSRSEMNVSTLELGDSALYLCASSLDGGFYNEQFFGPGTRLTVL.

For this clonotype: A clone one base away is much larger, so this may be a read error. This CDR3 is CCASLSGGYNTGELFF. The CDR3 DNA reads as TGCTGTGCATCCCTTAGCGGGGGTTATAACACCGGGGAGCTGTTTTTT. The chain recombines TRBV20-1 with TRBJ2-2, with 9 positions matching TRBD2. This CDR3 has 16 amino acids. Germline V lookup: CDR1 DFQATT, CDR2 SNEGSKA (reference sequence).

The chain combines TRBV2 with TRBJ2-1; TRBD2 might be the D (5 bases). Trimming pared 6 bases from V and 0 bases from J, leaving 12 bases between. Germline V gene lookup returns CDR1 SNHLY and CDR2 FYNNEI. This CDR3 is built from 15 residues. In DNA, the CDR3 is TGTGCCAGCAGGCTTTTAACTAGCTCCTACAATGAGCAGTTCTTC. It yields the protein CASRLLTSSYNEQFF.

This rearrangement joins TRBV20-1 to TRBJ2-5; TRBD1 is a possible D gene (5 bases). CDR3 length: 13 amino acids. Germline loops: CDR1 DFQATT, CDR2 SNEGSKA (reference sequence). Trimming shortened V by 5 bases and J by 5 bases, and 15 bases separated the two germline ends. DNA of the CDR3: TGCAGTGCTCCGATTCAGGGTTCCGAGACCCAGTACTTC. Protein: CSAPIQGSETQYF.

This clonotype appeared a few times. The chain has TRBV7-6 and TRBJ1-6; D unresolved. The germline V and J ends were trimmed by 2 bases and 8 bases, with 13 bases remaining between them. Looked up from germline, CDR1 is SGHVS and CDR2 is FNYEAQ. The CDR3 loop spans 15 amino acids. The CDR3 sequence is CASSLLEGSDSPLHF. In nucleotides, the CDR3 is TGTGCCAGCAGCTTACTGGAAGGGAGTGATTCACCCCTCCACTTT. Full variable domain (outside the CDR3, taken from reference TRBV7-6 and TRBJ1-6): GAGVSQSPRYKVTKRGQDVALRCDPISGHVSLYWYRQALGQGPEFLTYFNYEAQQDKSGLPNDRFSAERPEGSISTLTIQRTEQRDSAMYRCASSLLEGSDSPLHFGNGTRLTVT.

The CDR3: CASSSEGHGPLHF. As DNA, the CDR3 is TGTGCCAGCAGTTCCGAGGGTCACGGGCCCCTCCACTTT. V gene TRBV12-3 or TRBV12-4 combines with J gene TRBJ1-6; D ambiguous. V shed 4 bases and J shed 13 bases, with 14 bases lying between them. CDR3 length: 13 amino acids.

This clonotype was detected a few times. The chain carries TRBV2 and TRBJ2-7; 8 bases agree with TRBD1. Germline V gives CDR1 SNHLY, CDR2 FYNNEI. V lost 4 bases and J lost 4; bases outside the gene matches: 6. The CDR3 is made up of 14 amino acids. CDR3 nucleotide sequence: TGTGCCAGCAGTGCGGACAGGGCGGGGTACGAGCAGTACGTC. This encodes CASSADRAGYEQYV.

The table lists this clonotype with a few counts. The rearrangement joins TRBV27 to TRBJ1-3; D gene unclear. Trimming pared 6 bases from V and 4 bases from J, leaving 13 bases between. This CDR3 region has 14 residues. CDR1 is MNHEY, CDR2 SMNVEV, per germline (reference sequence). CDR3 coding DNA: TGTGCCAGCAGCAGAGTTGGAGGAGGAAACACCATATATTTT. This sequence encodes CASSRVGGGNTIYF.

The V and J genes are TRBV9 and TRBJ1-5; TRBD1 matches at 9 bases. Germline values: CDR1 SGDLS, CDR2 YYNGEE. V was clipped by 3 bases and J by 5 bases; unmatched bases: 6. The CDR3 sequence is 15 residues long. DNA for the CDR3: TGTGCCAGCAGCGCAGGGACAGGGTCTGATCAGCCCCAGCATTTT. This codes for CASSAGTGSDQPQHF.

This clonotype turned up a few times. The CDR3 sequence: CASSLRAGDQPQHF. The CDR3 coding sequence is TGTGCCAGCAGCTTAAGGGCGGGGGATCAGCCCCAGCATTTT. This chain joins TRBV7-2 and TRBJ1-5; maybe TRBD1 (5 bases). Trimming left V 2 bases short and J 5 bases short, with 10 bases between. Germline assignment: CDR1 SGHTA and CDR2 FQGNSA. The CDR3 has 14 residues.

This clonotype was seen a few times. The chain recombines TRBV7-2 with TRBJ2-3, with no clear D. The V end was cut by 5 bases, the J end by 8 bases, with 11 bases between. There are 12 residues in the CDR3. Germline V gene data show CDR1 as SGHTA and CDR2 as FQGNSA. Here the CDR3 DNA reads TGTGCCAGCAGCACCCGCGCCGGTACGCAGTATTTT. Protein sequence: CASSTRAGTQYF.